Each of the 25 T cell receptor beta chains below was sequenced from the same sample in a study of T-cell memory formation after mild COVID-19 (dated by TCRdb to about 2021). To prepare the library, 5' RACE was applied. Data came from an Illumina NovaSeq 6000. TCRdb's own reprocessing of the public reads used fastp at Q25 and MiXCR and kept productive beta chains. Rows with a matching CDR3 protein are joined into one entry that keeps the most common DNA and genes. For this sample the table gives about 340,000 distinct CDR3 sequences, of which approximately 16% were detected only once. More than 20% of the sample is in the top ten clones. Input material: PBMCs or a T cell subset sorted from them (not recorded which). All receptors derive from a man younger than 35 who had mild COVID-19 (a few samples of this study predate the infection). The sample titles of this study are shuffled in the database, so cell type and time point are left out; the donor was told from shared clones.

This clonotype turned up a few times. V and J are TRBV5-1 and TRBJ2-3; D not certain. The CDR3 contains 16 residues. Trimming removed 5 bases at V and 2 bases at J, with 18 bases between. Germline CDR1 SGHRS, CDR2 YFSETQ. CDR3 bases: TGCGCCAGCAGTGTGAGGTCGGTACGGAACACAGATACGCAGTATTTT. It yields the protein CASSVRSVRNTDTQYF.

This clonotype came up a few times. The chain joins TRBV7-9 to TRBJ2-3, with 7 bases identical to TRBD1. The germline V gene has CDR1 SEHNR and CDR2 FQNEAQ (reference sequence). The CDR3 contains 16 residues. V shed 5 bases and J 8 bases; nucleotides not matched to a gene: 16. This chain's CDR3 is CASSGRSGTASSTQYF. The CDR3 DNA sequence: TGTGCCAGCAGCGGGCGTTCCGGGACAGCCAGTAGTACGCAGTATTTT.

This sequence joins TRBV4-1 and TRBJ2-2, with 7 bases aligning to TRBD2. Trimming removed 0 bases from V and 7 bases from J; junction bases left unmatched: 2. This CDR3 contains 14 residues. CDR1 and CDR2 (germline): MGHRA, YSYEKL. CDR3 in amino acids: CASSQDPSGGELFF. CDR3 bases: TGCGCCAGCAGCCAAGATCCTAGCGGCGGGGAGCTGTTTTTT.

DNA of the CDR3: TGTGCCAGCACTCCAGGAAGAAACAGACTAAATGAAAAACTGTTTTTT. It codes for CASTPGRNRLNEKLFF. This chain uses TRBV6-1 with TRBJ1-4; D is unresolved. The CDR3 has 16 amino acids. Deletions cut 7 bases from V and 5 bases from J, with 20 bases between. Germline V gene sequence: CDR1 MNHNS, CDR2 SASEGT.

This clonotype was seen only a few times. The chain uses TRBV6-2 or TRBV6-3 and TRBJ2-7; 9 bases are shared with TRBD1. This CDR3 comprises 14 residues. V lost 5 bases, J lost 5 bases, and 7 bases stayed unmatched. Germline V lookup: CDR1 MNHEY, CDR2 SVGEGT. Written as DNA, the CDR3 is TGTGCCAGCAGTCGCCAGGGACAGGGCCACGAGCAGTACTTC. Translated: CASSRQGQGHEQYF.

V usage is TRBV12-3 or TRBV12-4 and J usage is TRBJ1-2; weak D call: TRBD1 (5 bases). The CDR3 covers 17 residues. V was clipped by 2 bases and J by 4 bases, with 20 bases between them. The CDR3 reads CASSLSGTGGMSYGYTF. DNA for the CDR3: TGTGCCAGCAGTTTATCTGGTACGGGGGGTATGAGCTATGGCTACACCTTC.

This rearrangement joins TRBV25-1 to TRBJ2-1, with TRBD2 matching 10 bases. V gave up 2 bases and J gave up 5 bases; unmatched junction bases: 6. Germline CDR1 reads MGHDK; CDR2 reads SYGVNS. This CDR3 region has 16 residues. The CDR3 DNA follows: TGTGCCAGCAGTGAACCCCCTAGCGGGGGTCACAATGAGCAGTTCTTC. Encoded protein: CASSEPPSGGHNEQFF.

This rearrangement joins TRBV14 to TRBJ2-5; either TRBD1 or TRBD2 may fit D (5 bases each). Germline CDR1 SGHDN, CDR2 FVKESK. CDR3 length equals 16 residues. Trimming cost V 4 bases and J 4 bases, with 19 bases left between them. CDR3: CASSPTSSRDLETQYF. The CDR3, as DNA: TGTGCCAGCAGCCCAACTTCATCCCGGGACCTAGAGACCCAGTACTTC.

This clonotype was seen more than once but under ten times. The gene calls are TRBV10-3 and TRBJ2-1; 10 bases agree with TRBD2. The CDR3 totals 18 residues. Germline V gene lookup returns CDR1 ENHRY and CDR2 SYGVKD. Trimming took 2 bases from V and 8 from J; bases not matched to a gene: 15. The CDR3 protein is CAISEDPLSGGPRDEQFF. The DNA of the CDR3 is TGTGCCATCAGTGAGGACCCCCTTAGCGGGGGGCCCCGAGATGAGCAGTTCTTC.

This clonotype was recorded a few times. The V and J genes are TRBV6-5 and TRBJ2-5; 9 nucleotides line up with TRBD2. Per the germline V gene, CDR1 is MNHEY and CDR2 is SVGAGI. The CDR3 loop spans 16 amino acids. The V and J ends lost 4 bases and 5 bases, in that order; junction bases with no gene match: 11. The CDR3 protein is CASSSLTSGPRETQYF. CDR3 nucleotides: TGTGCCAGCAGTTCGCTAACTAGCGGGCCTAGGGAGACCCAGTACTTC.

In this sample, this clonotype turned up a few times. The J gene is TRBJ2-5, the V gene TRBV5-6; 7 nucleotides agree with TRBD2. V lost 2 bases and J lost 3; bases outside the gene matches: 1. The length of the CDR3 is 13 residues. CDR1 is SGHDT and CDR2 is YYEEEE in the germline V gene. In DNA form, the CDR3 reads TGTGCCAGCAGCTTTACTAGCGAAGAGACCCAGTACTTC. Protein sequence: CASSFTSEETQYF.

V is TRBV5-1 and J is TRBJ2-5; the match to TRBD2 covers 9 bases. With 1 base clipped from V and 4 bases from J, the junction kept 17 bases outside the gene matches. Looked up from germline, CDR1 is SGHRS and CDR2 is YFSETQ. This CDR3 has 19 amino acids. The CDR3 here is CASSLSRGTGLADSETQYF. The CDR3 region has the DNA TGCGCCAGCAGCTTGAGCAGGGGAACGGGACTAGCTGACTCAGAGACCCAGTACTTC.

The chain combines TRBV19 with TRBJ2-2; no clear D gene. V was pared by 0 bases and J by 2 bases, with 7 bases between. This CDR3 has 15 amino acids. CDR1 is LNHDA and CDR2 is SQIVND in the germline V gene (reference sequence). The CDR3: CASSIDSGNTGELFF. The CDR3 region has the DNA TGTGCCAGTAGTATAGATTCAGGAAACACCGGGGAGCTGTTTTTT.

The genes are TRBV20-1 and TRBJ2-5; the match to TRBD2 covers 12 bases. The length of the CDR3 is 15 residues. The ends lost 0 bases at V and 9 bases at J; junction bases unmatched: 8. The V gene's germline CDR1 is DFQATT and CDR2 SNEGSKA (reference sequence). In DNA, the CDR3 is TGCAGTGCTAGAGATCGGACTAGCGGGGAGGGGCCCCAGTACTTC. The encoded protein is CSARDRTSGEGPQYF.

This clonotype was counted a few times. CDR3 sequence reads: CASSYGTASYEQYF. As DNA, the CDR3 is TGTGCCAGCAGTTACGGAACAGCGTCCTACGAGCAGTACTTC. V is TRBV6-6 and J is TRBJ2-7; D unresolved. Between the trimmed V and J ends, which lost 2 bases and 1 base, there was a span of 9 bases. This CDR3 is built from 14 residues. Looked up from germline, CDR1 is MNHNY and CDR2 is SVGAGI (reference sequence).

This clonotype was recorded a few times. This chain links TRBV12-3 or TRBV12-4 with TRBJ2-3; 7 nucleotides align to TRBD2. The CDR3 sequence is 14 residues long. J gave up 5 bases and V 2 bases, and 4 bases lay outside the gene matches. CDR3 in amino acids: CASSLRRGIDTQYF. The CDR3 DNA is TGTGCCAGCAGTTTACGGCGGGGGATAGATACGCAGTATTTT.

This rearrangement joins TRBV2 to TRBJ2-7, with TRBD1 as a possible D gene (6 bases). Germline CDR1 SNHLY, CDR2 FYNNEI. Trimming took off 7 bases at V and 5 bases at J, with 18 bases between the two ends. This CDR3 is 14 amino acids long. CDR3 residues: CASNPRGPPNEQYF. The CDR3, as DNA: TGTGCCAGCAATCCCAGGGGCCCGCCTAACGAGCAGTACTTC.

This clonotype occurred a few times. J is TRBJ2-1 and V is TRBV6-2 or TRBV6-3; D may be TRBD1 or TRBD2 (6 bases each). Trimming stripped 7 bases from V and 9 bases from J, with 22 bases between. Germline V gene lookup returns CDR1 MNHEY and CDR2 SVGEGT. This CDR3 region has 15 residues. The CDR3 spells CASTSEGGPLVEQFF. The CDR3 DNA sequence: TGTGCCAGCACCTCCGAAGGGGGGCCTCTTGTTGAGCAGTTCTTC.

The J gene is TRBJ1-5, the V gene TRBV2, with TRBD1 as a possible D gene (5 bases). The germline gives CDR1 SNHLY, CDR2 FYNNEI. The V and J ends lost 3 bases and 6 bases respectively, with 9 bases between them. This CDR3 comprises 13 residues. The CDR3 sequence is CASSDPGGQPQHF. The CDR3 nucleotides read TGTGCCAGCAGTGACCCCGGGGGTCAGCCCCAGCATTTT.

This clonotype was detected a few times. The V call is TRBV7-3, the J call TRBJ1-1; 7 nucleotides align to TRBD1. The CDR3 runs 12 residues. Germline CDR1 is SGHTA and CDR2 is FQGTGA. The V gene end was trimmed by 5 bases and the J gene end by 6 bases; junction bases not matched to a gene: 3. CDR3 sequence (DNA): TGTGCCAGCAGCAATCAGGGGGCTGAAGCTTTCTTT. Amino acid sequence: CASSNQGAEAFF. The variable domain in full, completed from reference TRBV7-3 and TRBJ1-1, reads GAGVSQTPSNKVTEKGKYVELRCDPISGHTALYWYRQSLGQGPEFLIYFQGTGAADDSGLPNDRFFAVRPEGSVSTLKIQRTERGDSAVYLCASSNQGAEAFFGQGTRLTVV.

This clonotype was detected only a few times. V gene TRBV4-2 combines with J gene TRBJ1-2; a possible D gene is TRBD1 (5 bases). The germline V gene encodes CDR1 LGHNA and CDR2 YNFKEQ. Trimming removed 0 bases from V and 4 bases from J, with 15 bases in between. The CDR3 length is 16 residues. CDR3 loop: CASSQDFQGTLYGYTF. CDR3 DNA sequence: TGTGCCAGCAGCCAAGATTTTCAGGGCACACTCTATGGCTACACCTTC.

J is TRBJ1-5 and V is TRBV2; D is perhaps TRBD1 (6 bases). Per the germline V gene, CDR1 is SNHLY and CDR2 is FYNNEI. V was cut by 1 base and J by 6 bases, with 10 bases left in between. The CDR3 extends over 14 amino acids. CDR3 residues: CASSEGGGRQPQHF. CDR3 nucleotides: TGTGCCAGCAGTGAAGGGGGGGGCCGTCAGCCCCAGCATTTT.

The CDR3 DNA is TGTGCCAGCAGCTTACGGGGACCCCCCTATAATTCACCCCTCCACTTT. Protein: CASSLRGPPYNSPLHF. The chain couples TRBV7-2 to TRBJ1-6; perhaps TRBD1 as D (5 bases). The V end lost 2 bases, the J end lost 2 bases, and 10 bases lay between the germline ends. CDR3 length: 16 residues. CDR1 SGHTA and CDR2 FQGNSA come from the germline V gene.

This clonotype was seen many times. This chain connects TRBV3-1 to TRBJ2-1, with D hard to call. Trimming removed 0 bases at V and 2 bases at J, with 8 bases between. The germline V gene encodes CDR1 LGHDT and CDR2 YNNKEL (reference sequence). The CDR3 is made up of 15 amino acids. CDR3 coding DNA: TGTGCCAGCAGCCAAGATTGGGCCGCCTACAATGAGCAGTTCTTC. Amino acids: CASSQDWAAYNEQFF.

The chain uses TRBV7-2 and TRBJ2-3; the match to TRBD1 covers 9 bases. Germline lookup yields CDR1 SGHTA and CDR2 FQGNSA. Trimming removed 5 bases from V and 11 bases from J; junction bases left unmatched: 23. The CDR3 is made up of 18 amino acids. This chain's CDR3 is CASSPGTGPTFDRGGQYF. DNA of the CDR3: TGTGCCAGCAGCCCGGGGACAGGGCCTACCTTCGACCGGGGAGGGCAGTATTTT.